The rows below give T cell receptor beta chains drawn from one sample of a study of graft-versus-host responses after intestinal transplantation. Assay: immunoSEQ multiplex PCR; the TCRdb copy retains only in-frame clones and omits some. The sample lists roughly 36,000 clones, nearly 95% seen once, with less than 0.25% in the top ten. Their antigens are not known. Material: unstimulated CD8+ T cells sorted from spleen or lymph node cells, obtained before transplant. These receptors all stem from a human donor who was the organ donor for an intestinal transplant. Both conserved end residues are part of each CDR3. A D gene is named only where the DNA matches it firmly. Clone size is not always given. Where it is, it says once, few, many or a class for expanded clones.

CDR3aa: CASKYTAIYEQYF
CDR3nt: TGTGCCAGCAAGTATACAGCTATCTACGAGCAGTACTTC
abundance: .
d_gene: .
j_gene: TRBJ2-7
v_gene: TRBV2

CDR3aa: CASSGANTEAFF
CDR3nt: TGTGCCAGCAGCGGGGCGAACACTGAAGCTTTCTTT
abundance: .
d_gene: .
j_gene: TRBJ1-1
v_gene: TRBV9

CDR3aa: CASSQGDSSYEQYF
CDR3nt: TGCGCCAGCAGCCAGGGGGACTCCTCCTACGAGCAGTACTTC
abundance: .
d_gene: .
j_gene: TRBJ2-7
v_gene: TRBV4-3

CDR3aa: CASSTGTSGGTDTQYF
CDR3nt: TGTGCCAGCAGCACCGGGACTAGCGGGGGGACGGATACGCAGTATTTT
abundance: .
d_gene: TRBD2
j_gene: TRBJ2-3
v_gene: TRBV5-6

CDR3aa: CASSFVGGGDTQYF
CDR3nt: TGTGCCAGCAGCTTTGTCGGGGGGGGAGATACGCAGTATTTT
abundance: .
d_gene: TRBD2
j_gene: TRBJ2-3
v_gene: TRBV5-6

CDR3aa: CASGGSGAFNEQFF
CDR3nt: TGTGCCTCGGGGGGAAGCGGGGCCTTCAATGAGCAGTTCTTC
abundance: .
d_gene: TRBD2
j_gene: TRBJ2-1
v_gene: TRBV6-5

CDR3aa: CASSTRGLAGGRDTQYF
CDR3nt: TGTGCCAGCAGTACAAGAGGACTAGCGGGGGGGAGGGATACGCAGTATTTT
abundance: .
d_gene: TRBD2
j_gene: TRBJ2-3
v_gene: TRBV27

CDR3aa: CAWSLVDRAYEQYF
CDR3nt: TGTGCCTGGAGTTTAGTGGACAGGGCCTACGAGCAGTACTTC
abundance: .
d_gene: TRBD1
j_gene: TRBJ2-7
v_gene: TRBV30

CDR3aa: CASSLGAGGSPLHF
CDR3nt: TGTGCCAGCAGTTTAGGGGCAGGGGGTTCACCCCTCCACTTT
abundance: .
d_gene: TRBD1
j_gene: TRBJ1-6
v_gene: TRBV28

CDR3aa: CASSPTPIRTVRTGELFF
CDR3nt: TGTGCCAGCAGCCCAACGCCCATCCGGACGGTCCGCACCGGGGAGCTGTTTTTT
abundance: .
d_gene: .
j_gene: TRBJ2-2
v_gene: TRBV11-1

CDR3aa: CASSATRTGGNYGYTF
CDR3nt: TGTGCCAGCAGTGCCACTAGGACAGGGGGCAACTATGGCTACACCTTC
abundance: .
d_gene: TRBD1
j_gene: TRBJ1-2
v_gene: TRBV2

CDR3aa: CASSQGVEGAQYF
CDR3nt: TGCGCCAGCAGCCAAGGAGTGGAGGGTGCGCAGTATTTT
abundance: .
d_gene: .
j_gene: TRBJ2-3
v_gene: TRBV4-3

CDR3aa: CASSVTSGDTDTQYF
CDR3nt: TGTGCCAGCAGCGTGACTAGCGGGGACACAGATACGCAGTATTTT
abundance: .
d_gene: TRBD2
j_gene: TRBJ2-3
v_gene: TRBV9

CDR3aa: CASSYTQGTEAFF
CDR3nt: TGTGCCAGCAGTTATACGCAGGGGACTGAAGCTTTCTTT
abundance: .
d_gene: .
j_gene: TRBJ1-1
v_gene: TRBV6-5

CDR3aa: CASGPLGETQYF
CDR3nt: TGTGCCAGCGGACCCCTGGGGGAGACCCAGTACTTC
abundance: .
d_gene: .
j_gene: TRBJ2-5
v_gene: TRBV25-1

CDR3aa: CASSSGLGGTAPLHF
CDR3nt: TGTGCCAGCAGCTCCGGTCTTGGGGGAACAGCACCCCTCCACTTT
abundance: few
d_gene: .
j_gene: TRBJ1-6
v_gene: TRBV7-9

CDR3aa: CASSLGWSRGATDTQYF
CDR3nt: TGTGCCAGCAGCTTAGGTTGGTCGCGGGGGGCCACAGATACGCAGTATTTT
abundance: .
d_gene: TRBD2
j_gene: TRBJ2-3
v_gene: TRBV7-9

CDR3aa: CASSPPSGATQYF
CDR3nt: TGCGCCAGCAGCCCCCCTAGCGGGGCGACGCAGTATTTT
abundance: .
d_gene: TRBD2
j_gene: TRBJ2-3
v_gene: TRBV5-1